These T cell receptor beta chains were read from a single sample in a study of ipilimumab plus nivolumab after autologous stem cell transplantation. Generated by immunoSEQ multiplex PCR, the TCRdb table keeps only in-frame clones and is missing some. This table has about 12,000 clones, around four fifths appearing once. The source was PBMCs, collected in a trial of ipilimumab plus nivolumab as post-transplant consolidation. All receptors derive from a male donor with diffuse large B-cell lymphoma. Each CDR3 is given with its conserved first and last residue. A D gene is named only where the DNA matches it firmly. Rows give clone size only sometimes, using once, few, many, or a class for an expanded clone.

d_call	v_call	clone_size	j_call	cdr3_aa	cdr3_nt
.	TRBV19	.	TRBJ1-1	CASSIAGAGRAEAFF	TGTGCCAGTAGTATCGCGGGGGCTGGGCGTGCTGAAGCTTTCTTT
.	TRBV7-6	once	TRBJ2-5	CASSLVGRGTEETQYF	TGTGCCAGCAGCTTAGTGGGACGGGGGACAGAAGAGACCCAGTACTTC
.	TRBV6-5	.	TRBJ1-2	CASRARLGSTYGYTF	TGTGCCAGCAGAGCTCGACTGGGGTCTACCTATGGCTACACCTTC
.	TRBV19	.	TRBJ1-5	CASSIMGGNQPQHF	TGTGCCAGTAGTATAATGGGGGGCAATCAGCCCCAGCATTTT
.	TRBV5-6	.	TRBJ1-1	CASIVYVRGNTEAFF	TGTGCCAGCATCGTCTATGTCAGGGGGAACACTGAAGCTTTCTTT
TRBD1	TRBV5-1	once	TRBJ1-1	CASSWGQGPNTEAFF	TGCGCCAGCAGCTGGGGACAGGGACCGAACACTGAAGCTTTCTTT
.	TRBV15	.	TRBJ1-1	CATSRTSTGTEAFF	TGTGCCACCAGCAGAACCTCCACCGGGACAGAAGCTTTCTTT
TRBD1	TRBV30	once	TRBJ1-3	CAWSRDSFSGNTIYF	TGTGCCTGGAGTAGGGACAGTTTCTCTGGAAACACCATATATTTT
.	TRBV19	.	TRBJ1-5	CASMNWTVGNQPQHF	TGTGCCAGCATGAACTGGACAGTCGGCAATCAGCCCCAGCATTTT
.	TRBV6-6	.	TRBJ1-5	CASSYGQNNQPQHF	TGTGCCAGCAGTTACGGGCAGAACAATCAGCCCCAGCATTTT
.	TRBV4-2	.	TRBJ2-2	CASSPGAGNSGELFF	TGTGCCAGCAGCCCCGGAGCAGGCAACTCCGGGGAGCTGTTTTTT
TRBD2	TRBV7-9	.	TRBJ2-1	CASIRTSGLNEQFF	TGTGCCAGCATCAGGACTAGCGGGTTAAATGAGCAGTTCTTC
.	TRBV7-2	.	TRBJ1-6	CASSLVLGSSPLHF	TGTGCCAGCAGCTTAGTTCTGGGTAGTTCACCCCTCCACTTT
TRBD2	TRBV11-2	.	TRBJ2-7	CASSFSGGPDYEQYF	TGTGCCAGCAGCTTCTCGGGAGGACCCGACTACGAGCAGTACTTC
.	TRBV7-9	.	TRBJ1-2	CASSLASQGTYGYTF	TGTGCCAGCAGCTTAGCCTCACAGGGAACCTATGGCTACACCTTC
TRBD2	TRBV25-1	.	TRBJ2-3	CASSDGGTDTQYF	TGTGCCAGCAGTGACGGGGGGACGGATACGCAGTATTTT
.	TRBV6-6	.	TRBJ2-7	CASSYRRTYEQYF	TGTGCCAGCAGTTACAGACGGACCTACGAGCAGTACTTC
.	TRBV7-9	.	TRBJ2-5	CASSSRETQYF	TGTGCCAGCAGCTCCCGAGAGACCCAGTACTTC
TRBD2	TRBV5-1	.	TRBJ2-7	CASSYRLAGGDEQYF	TGCGCCAGCAGCTACAGACTAGCGGGAGGCGACGAGCAGTACTTC
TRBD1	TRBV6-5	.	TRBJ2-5	CASSTAGTGYETQYF	TGTGCCAGCAGTACCGCCGGGACAGGGTACGAGACCCAGTACTTC
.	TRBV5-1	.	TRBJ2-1	CASSLSREEQFF	TGCGCCAGCAGCTTGAGCCGGGAGGAGCAGTTCTTC
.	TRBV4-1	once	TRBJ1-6	CASSQEGGNSPLHF	TGCGCCAGCAGCCAAGAGGGCGGTAATTCACCCCTCCACTTT
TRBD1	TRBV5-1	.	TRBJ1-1	CASSEGQNEAFF	TGCGCCAGCAGCGAGGGACAGAATGAAGCTTTCTTT
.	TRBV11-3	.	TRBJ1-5	CASSLGRGRNQPQHF	TGTGCCAGCAGCTTGGGCAGGGGTCGCAATCAGCCCCAGCATTTT
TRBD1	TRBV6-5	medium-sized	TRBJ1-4	CASSRDRAGDEKLFF	TGTGCCAGCAGCCGTGACAGGGCCGGGGATGAAAAACTGTTTTTT
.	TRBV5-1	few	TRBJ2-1	CASSLAAGSYNEQFF	TGCGCCAGCAGCTTGGCGGCGGGGTCCTACAATGAGCAGTTCTTC
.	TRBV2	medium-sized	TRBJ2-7	CASSGSRGRSYEQYF	TGTGCCAGCAGTGGCTCGCGGGGACGTTCCTACGAGCAGTACTTC
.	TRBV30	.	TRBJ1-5	CAWSVGVDQPQHF	TGTGCCTGGAGTGTGGGGGTGGATCAGCCCCAGCATTTT
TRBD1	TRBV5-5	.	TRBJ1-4	CASSLGTGATNEKLFF	TGTGCCAGCAGCTTGGGGACAGGGGCAACTAATGAAAAACTGTTTTTT
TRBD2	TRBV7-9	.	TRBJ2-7	CASSHPLGSLGRENQQYF	TGTGCCAGCAGCCACCCACTGGGCTCATTGGGGCGGGAGAACCAGCAGTACTTC
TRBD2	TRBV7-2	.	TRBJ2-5	CASSAGWRDLGRETQYF	TGTGCCAGCAGCGCAGGATGGCGGGACCTCGGGAGGGAGACCCAGTACTTC
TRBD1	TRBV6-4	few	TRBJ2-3	CASSKGGGYTDTQYF	TGTGCCAGCTCAAAAGGGGGCGGATACACAGATACGCAGTATTTT
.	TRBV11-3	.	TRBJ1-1	CASSLGDTEAFF	TGTGCCAGCAGCTTGGGGGACACTGAAGCTTTCTTT
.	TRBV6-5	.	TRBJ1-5	CASRPDRDQPQHF	TGTGCCAGCAGGCCAGACAGAGATCAGCCCCAGCATTTT
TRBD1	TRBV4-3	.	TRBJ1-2	CASSQDSRTGAYGYTF	TGCGCCAGCAGCCAAGATTCGAGAACAGGGGCATATGGCTACACCTTC
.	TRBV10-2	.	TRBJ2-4	CASSVRRDTKNIQYF	TGCGCCAGCAGTGTACGAAGAGACACTAAAAACATTCAGTACTTC
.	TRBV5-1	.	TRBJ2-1	CASSSVWSYNEQFF	TGCGCCAGCTCTAGCGTGTGGTCCTACAATGAGCAGTTCTTC
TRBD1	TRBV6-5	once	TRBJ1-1	CASRPSEGAIAFF	TGTGCCAGCAGGCCCTCGGAGGGGGCTATCGCTTTCTTT
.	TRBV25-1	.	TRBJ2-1	CASSVGGEQFF	TGTGCCAGCAGTGTTGGGGGTGAGCAGTTCTTC
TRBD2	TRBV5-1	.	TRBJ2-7	CASRLDTGLAYEQYF	TGCGCCAGCAGATTGGATACCGGACTAGCGTACGAGCAGTACTTC
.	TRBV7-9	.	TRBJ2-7	CASSPPTGGLSYEQYF	TGTGCCAGCAGCCCCCCAACTGGGGGCCTTAGCTACGAGCAGTACTTC
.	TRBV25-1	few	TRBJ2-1	CASSELTDLRGSKQFF	TGTGCCAGCAGTGAATTGACGGATCTTCGGGGGTCGAAGCAGTTCTTC
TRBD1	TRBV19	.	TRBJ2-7	CAVGGQGVYEQYF	TGTGCAGTAGGGGGACAGGGGGTCTACGAGCAGTACTTC
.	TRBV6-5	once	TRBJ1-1	CASSNGGNTEAFF	TGTGCCAGCTCAAACGGGGGGAACACTGAAGCTTTCTTT
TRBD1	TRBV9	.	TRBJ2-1	CASSATGLGEQFF	TGTGCCAGCAGCGCGACAGGGTTAGGTGAGCAGTTCTTC
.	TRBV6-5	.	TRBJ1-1	CASSYLGGTEAFF	TGTGCCAGCAGTTACCTCGGGGGCACTGAAGCTTTCTTT
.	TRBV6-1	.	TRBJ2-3	CASSMGHWGTDTQYF	TGTGCCAGCAGTATGGGCCATTGGGGCACAGATACGCAGTATTTT
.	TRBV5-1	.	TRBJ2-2	CASSDRSNTGELFF	TGCGCCAGCAGCGACAGGTCCAACACCGGGGAGCTGTTTTTT